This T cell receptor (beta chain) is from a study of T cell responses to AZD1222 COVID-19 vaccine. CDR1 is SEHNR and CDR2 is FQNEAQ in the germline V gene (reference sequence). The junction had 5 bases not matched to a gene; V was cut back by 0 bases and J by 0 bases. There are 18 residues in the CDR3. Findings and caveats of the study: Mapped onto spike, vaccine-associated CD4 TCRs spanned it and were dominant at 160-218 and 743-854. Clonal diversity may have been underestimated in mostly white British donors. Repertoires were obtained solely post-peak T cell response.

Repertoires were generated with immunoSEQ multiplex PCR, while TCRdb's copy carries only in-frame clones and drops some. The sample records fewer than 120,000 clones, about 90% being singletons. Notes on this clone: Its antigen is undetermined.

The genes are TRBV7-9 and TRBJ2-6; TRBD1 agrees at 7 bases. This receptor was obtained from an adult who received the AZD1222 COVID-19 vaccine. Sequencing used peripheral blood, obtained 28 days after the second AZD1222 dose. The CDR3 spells CASSLAPGQSSGANVLTF. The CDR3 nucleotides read TGTGCCAGCAGCTTAGCACCGGGACAGAGCTCTGGGGCCAACGTCCTGACTTTC.